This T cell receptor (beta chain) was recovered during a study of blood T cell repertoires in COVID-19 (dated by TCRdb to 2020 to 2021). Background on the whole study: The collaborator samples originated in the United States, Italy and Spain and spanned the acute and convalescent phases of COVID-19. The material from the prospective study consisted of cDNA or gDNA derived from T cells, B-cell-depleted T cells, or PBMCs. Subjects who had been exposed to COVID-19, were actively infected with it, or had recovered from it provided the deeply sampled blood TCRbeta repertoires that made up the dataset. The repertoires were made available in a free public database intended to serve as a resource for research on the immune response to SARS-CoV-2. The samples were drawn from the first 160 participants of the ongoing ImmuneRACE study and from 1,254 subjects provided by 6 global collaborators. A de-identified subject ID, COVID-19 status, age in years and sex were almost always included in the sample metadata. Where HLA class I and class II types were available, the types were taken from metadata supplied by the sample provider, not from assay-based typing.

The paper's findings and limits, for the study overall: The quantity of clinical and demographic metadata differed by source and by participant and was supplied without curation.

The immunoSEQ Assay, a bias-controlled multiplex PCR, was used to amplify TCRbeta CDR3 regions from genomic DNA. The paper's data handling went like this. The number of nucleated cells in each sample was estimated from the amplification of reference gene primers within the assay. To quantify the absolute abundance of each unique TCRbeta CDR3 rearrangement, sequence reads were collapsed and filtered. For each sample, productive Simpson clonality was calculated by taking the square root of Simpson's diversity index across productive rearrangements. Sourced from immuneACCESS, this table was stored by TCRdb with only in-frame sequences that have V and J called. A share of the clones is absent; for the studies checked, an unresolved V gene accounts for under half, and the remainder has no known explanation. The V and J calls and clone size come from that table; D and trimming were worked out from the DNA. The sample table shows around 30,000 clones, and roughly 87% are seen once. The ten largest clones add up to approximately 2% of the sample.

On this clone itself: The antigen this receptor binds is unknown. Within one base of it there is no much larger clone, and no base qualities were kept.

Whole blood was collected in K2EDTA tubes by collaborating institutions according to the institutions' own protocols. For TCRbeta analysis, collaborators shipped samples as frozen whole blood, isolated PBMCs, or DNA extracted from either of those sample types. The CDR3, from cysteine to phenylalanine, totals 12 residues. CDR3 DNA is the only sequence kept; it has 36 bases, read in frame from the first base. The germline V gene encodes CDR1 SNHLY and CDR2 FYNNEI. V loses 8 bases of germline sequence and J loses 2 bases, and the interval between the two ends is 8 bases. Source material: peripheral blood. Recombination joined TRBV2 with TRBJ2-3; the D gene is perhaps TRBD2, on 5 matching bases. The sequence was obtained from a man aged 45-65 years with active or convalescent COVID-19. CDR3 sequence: CASGGLTDTQYF. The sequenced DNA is TGTGCCAGCGGAGGACTCACAGATACGCAGTATTTT. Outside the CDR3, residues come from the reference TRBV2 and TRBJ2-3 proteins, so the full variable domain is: EPEVTQTPSHQVTQMGQEVILRCVPISNHLYFYWYRQILGQKVEFLVSFYNNEISEKSEIFDDQFSVERPDGSNFTLKIRSTKLEDSAMYFCASGGLTDTQYFGPGTRLTVL.